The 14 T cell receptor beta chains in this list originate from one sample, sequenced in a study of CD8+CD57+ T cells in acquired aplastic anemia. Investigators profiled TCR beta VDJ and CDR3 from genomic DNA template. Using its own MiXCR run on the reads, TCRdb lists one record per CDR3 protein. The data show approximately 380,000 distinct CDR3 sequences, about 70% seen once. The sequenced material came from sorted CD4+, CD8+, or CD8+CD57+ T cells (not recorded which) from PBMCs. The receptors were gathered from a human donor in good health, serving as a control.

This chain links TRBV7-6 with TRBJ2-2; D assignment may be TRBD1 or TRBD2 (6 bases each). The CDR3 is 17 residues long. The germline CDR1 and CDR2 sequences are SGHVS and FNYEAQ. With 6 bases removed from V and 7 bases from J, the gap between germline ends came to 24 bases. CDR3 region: CASRTVPGAHGNGELFF. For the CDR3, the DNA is TGTGCCAGCAGGACCGTCCCGGGGGCACATGGCAACGGGGAGCTGTTTTTT.

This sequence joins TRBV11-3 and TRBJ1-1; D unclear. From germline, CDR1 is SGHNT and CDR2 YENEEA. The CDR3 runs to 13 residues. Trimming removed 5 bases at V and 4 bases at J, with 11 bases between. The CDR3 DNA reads TGTGCCAGCAGCGCAGGACGAAGCACTGAAGCTTTCTTT. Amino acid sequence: CASSAGRSTEAFF.

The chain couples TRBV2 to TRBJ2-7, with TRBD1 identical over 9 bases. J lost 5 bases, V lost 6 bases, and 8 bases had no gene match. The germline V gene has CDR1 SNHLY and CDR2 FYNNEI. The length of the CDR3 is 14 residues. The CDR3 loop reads CASRTGGKSHEQYF. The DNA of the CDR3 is TGTGCCAGCAGAACAGGGGGCAAATCCCACGAGCAGTACTTC.

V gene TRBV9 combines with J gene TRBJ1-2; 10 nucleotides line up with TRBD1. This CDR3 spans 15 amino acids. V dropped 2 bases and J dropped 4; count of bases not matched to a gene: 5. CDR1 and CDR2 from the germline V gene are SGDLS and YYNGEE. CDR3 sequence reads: CASSVTTGGGYGYTF. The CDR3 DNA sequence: TGTGCCAGCAGCGTCACGACAGGGGGCGGCTATGGCTACACCTTC.

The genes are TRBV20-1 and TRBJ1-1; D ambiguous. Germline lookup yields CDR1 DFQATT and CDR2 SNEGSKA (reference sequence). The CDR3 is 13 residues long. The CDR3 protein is CRGQWDVNTEAFF. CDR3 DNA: TGCAGGGGCCAGTGGGATGTAAACACTGAAGCTTTCTTT.

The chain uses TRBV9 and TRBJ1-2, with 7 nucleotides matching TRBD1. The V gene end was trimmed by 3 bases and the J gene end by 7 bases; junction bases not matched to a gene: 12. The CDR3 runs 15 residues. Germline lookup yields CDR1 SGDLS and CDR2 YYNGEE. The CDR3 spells CASSAGQVSLSGYTF. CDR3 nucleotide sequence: TGTGCCAGCAGCGCTGGACAGGTGTCGTTGTCTGGCTACACCTTC. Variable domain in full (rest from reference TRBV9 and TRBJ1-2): DSGVTQTPKHLITATGQRVTLRCSPRSGDLSVYWYQQSLDQGLQFLIQYYNGEERAKGNILERFSAQQFPDLHSELNLSSLELGDSALYFCASSAGQVSLSGYTFGSGTRLTVV.

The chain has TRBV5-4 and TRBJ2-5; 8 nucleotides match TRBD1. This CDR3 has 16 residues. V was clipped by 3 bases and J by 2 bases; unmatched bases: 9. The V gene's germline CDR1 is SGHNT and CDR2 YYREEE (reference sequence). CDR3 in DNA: TGTGCCAGCAGCTGGGACAGGACGGGGCGTCAAGAGACCCAGTACTTC. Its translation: CASSWDRTGRQETQYF.

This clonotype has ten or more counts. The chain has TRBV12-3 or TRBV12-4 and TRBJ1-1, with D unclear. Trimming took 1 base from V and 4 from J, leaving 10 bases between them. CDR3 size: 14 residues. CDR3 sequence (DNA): TGTGCCAGCAGTTTAGTTGCAACGAGCACTGAAGCTTTCTTT. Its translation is CASSLVATSTEAFF.

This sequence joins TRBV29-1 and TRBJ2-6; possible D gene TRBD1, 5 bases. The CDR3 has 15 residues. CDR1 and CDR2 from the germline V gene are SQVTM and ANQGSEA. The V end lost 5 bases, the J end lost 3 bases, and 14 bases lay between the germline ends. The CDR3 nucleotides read TGCAGCGTTAGGGGCAGTGGCTATGGGGCCAACGTCCTGACTTTC. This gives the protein CSVRGSGYGANVLTF.

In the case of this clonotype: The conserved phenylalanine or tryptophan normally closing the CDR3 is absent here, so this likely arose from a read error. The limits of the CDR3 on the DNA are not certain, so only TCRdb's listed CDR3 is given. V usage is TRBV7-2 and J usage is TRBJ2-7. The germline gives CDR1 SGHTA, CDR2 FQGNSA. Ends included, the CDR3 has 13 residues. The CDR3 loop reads CASSFQAAREQHQ.

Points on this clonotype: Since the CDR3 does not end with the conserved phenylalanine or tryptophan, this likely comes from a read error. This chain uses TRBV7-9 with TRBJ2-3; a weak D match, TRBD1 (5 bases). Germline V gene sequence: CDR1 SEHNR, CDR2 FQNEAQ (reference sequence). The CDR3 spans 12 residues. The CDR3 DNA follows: TGTGCCAGCAGACTAACAACAGGTACGCAGTATTCT. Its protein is CASRLTTGTQYS.

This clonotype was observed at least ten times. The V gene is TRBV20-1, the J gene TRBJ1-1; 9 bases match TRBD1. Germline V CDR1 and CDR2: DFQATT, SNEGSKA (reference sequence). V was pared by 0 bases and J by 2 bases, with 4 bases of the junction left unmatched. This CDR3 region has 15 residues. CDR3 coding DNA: TGCAGTGCTAGAGAACAGGGGGCTGGAAACACTGAAGCTTTCTTT. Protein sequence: CSAREQGAGNTEAFF.

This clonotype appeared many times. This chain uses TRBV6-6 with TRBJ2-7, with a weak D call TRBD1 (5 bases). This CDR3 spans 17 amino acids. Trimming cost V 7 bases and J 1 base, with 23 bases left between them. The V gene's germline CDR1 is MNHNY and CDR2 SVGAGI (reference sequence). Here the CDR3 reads CASNKQASLAISYEQYF. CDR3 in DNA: TGTGCCAGCAACAAACAGGCGTCCCTTGCTATATCCTACGAGCAGTACTTC.

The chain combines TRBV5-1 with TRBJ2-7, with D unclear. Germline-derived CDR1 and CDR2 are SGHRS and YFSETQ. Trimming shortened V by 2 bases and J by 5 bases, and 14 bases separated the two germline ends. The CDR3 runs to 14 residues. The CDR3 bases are TGCGCCAGCAGCTTAATGATGAACACTGACGAGCAGTACTTC. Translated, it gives CASSLMMNTDEQYF. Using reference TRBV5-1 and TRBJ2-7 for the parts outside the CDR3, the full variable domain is KAGVTQTPRYLIKTRGQQVTLSCSPISGHRSVSWYQQTPGQGLQFLFEYFSETQRNKGNFPGRFSGRQFSNSRSEMNVSTLELGDSALYLCASSLMMNTDEQYFGPGTRLTVT.